The 20 T cell receptor beta chains given below trace back to one sample, sequenced in a study of human T cells and chemical hapten exposure (dated by TCRdb to about 2021). In light of the paper, this sample's time point label describes: patch test 3, about 24 weeks after DPC sensitization. The treatment or condition label here, explained by the study, means: therapeutic diphenylcyclopropenone sensitization with weekly scalp DPC. Unfractionated whole blood was collected in Tempus Blood RNA tubes, and total RNA was extracted from that blood. Library preparation used RACE. Sequencing relied on a NextSeq 500. TCRdb reran the public reads through fastp at Q25 and MiXCR, keeping productive beta chains. For every CDR3 protein sequence, its rows merge into one entry that carries the most common genes and DNA. The sample includes around 40,000 distinct CDR3 sequences, with about 12% observed a single time. The ten largest clones take up around 2% of the sample.

The sequenced sample was whole blood, obtained in connection with sensitization to the hapten diphenylcyclopropenone (DPC). All receptors come from a woman in her 40s with alopecia areata. Some clones in this sample may be carry-over from other donors' samples.

This clonotype was observed many times. The chain carries TRBV7-2 and TRBJ2-1, with a weak D call TRBD2 (5 bases). V dropped 2 bases and J dropped 7 bases, with 12 bases sitting between them. In germline, CDR1 is SGHTA, CDR2 FQGNSA. This CDR3 has 14 residues. The CDR3 DNA reads TGTGCCAGCAGCTTAAATTGGAGGTGGAATGAGCAGTTCTTC. Encoded protein: CASSLNWRWNEQFF.

This clonotype was counted ten times or more. V usage is TRBV11-3 and J usage is TRBJ2-3; no clear D. Trimming took off 5 bases at V and 4 bases at J, with 10 bases between the two ends. Per the germline V gene, CDR1 is SGHNT and CDR2 is YENEEA. This CDR3 has 13 amino acids. The CDR3 region has the DNA TGTGCCAGCAGCAACGAGCAGGCAGATACGCAGTATTTT. Translated, it gives CASSNEQADTQYF.

This clonotype was found a few times. The rearrangement uses TRBV4-1 and TRBJ2-7, with D unresolved. CDR1 and CDR2 from the germline V gene are MGHRA and YSYEKL. V lost 5 bases and J 1 base, leaving 15 bases between the germline ends. This CDR3 has 15 amino acids. The CDR3 protein is CASSTQTKGSYEQYF. DNA of the CDR3: TGCGCCAGCAGCACCCAGACCAAGGGTTCCTACGAGCAGTACTTC.

The rearrangement links TRBV28 to TRBJ2-3; 9 bases line up with TRBD1. The junction had 15 bases not matched to a gene; V was cut back by 7 bases and J by 4 bases. In germline, CDR1 is MDHEN, CDR2 SYDVKM. The CDR3 covers 17 residues. The CDR3 loop reads CASTLGAGTGPSDTQYF. The CDR3 coding sequence is TGTGCCAGCACCCTAGGCGCCGGGACAGGGCCCTCAGATACGCAGTATTTT.

A few counts support this clonotype. J is TRBJ2-1 and V is TRBV28; 10 positions agree with TRBD2. CDR3 length: 15 residues. Per germline, CDR1 MDHEN and CDR2 SYDVKM. The trim removed 5 bases at V and 4 bases at J, leaving 5 bases unmatched. CDR3 DNA sequence: TGTGCCAGCAGTAGCGGGGGGGAGACTTACAATGAGCAGTTCTTC. Its protein product is CASSSGGETYNEQFF.

This chain uses TRBV20-1 with TRBJ2-7; 7 bases agree with TRBD1. CDR1 DFQATT and CDR2 SNEGSKA come from the germline V gene (reference sequence). The trim removed 1 base at V and 5 bases at J, leaving 5 bases unmatched. This CDR3 has 13 residues. In nucleotides, the CDR3 is TGCAGTGCTAGAGTACAGGGGAAGGACGAGCAGTACTTC. Translating gives CSARVQGKDEQYF.

This clonotype has just a few counts. The chain couples TRBV29-1 to TRBJ2-7; 11 bases align to TRBD2. The CDR3 length is 14 residues. With V trimmed by 4 bases and J by 1 base, 3 bases remained unmatched. The germline CDR1 and CDR2 sequences are SQVTM and ANQGSEA. CDR3 region: CSVAASGRSYEQYF. The CDR3 bases are TGCAGCGTTGCGGCTAGCGGGAGGTCCTACGAGCAGTACTTC.

This clonotype was detected ten times or more. The chain couples TRBV29-1 to TRBJ2-5; no reliable D call. CDR1 is SQVTM, CDR2 ANQGSEA, per germline. V was clipped by 4 bases and J by 4 bases, with 7 bases between them. This CDR3 has 11 amino acids. This CDR3 is CSVGFGETQYF. DNA for the CDR3: TGCAGCGTTGGGTTTGGAGAGACCCAGTACTTC. Full variable domain (outside the CDR3, taken from reference TRBV29-1 and TRBJ2-5): SAVISQKPSRDICQRGTSLTIQCQVDSQVTMMFWYRQQPGQSLTLIATANQGSEATYESGFVIDKFPISRPNLTFSTLTVSNMSPEDSSIYLCSVGFGETQYFGPGTRLLVL.

The sample holds many counts of this clonotype. The chain links TRBV7-7 to TRBJ1-4; 12 bases match TRBD1. CDR1 and CDR2 (germline): SSHAT, FNYEAQ (reference sequence). With V trimmed by 5 bases and J by 7 bases, 14 bases remained unmatched. CDR3 length: 18 residues. The CDR3 coding sequence is TGTGCCAGCAGCGGAGACCGGGACAGGGGGCGTTCGGCTGAAAAACTGTTTTTT. It codes for CASSGDRDRGRSAEKLFF.

The chain links TRBV5-1 to TRBJ2-7; 7 bases are shared with TRBD1. This CDR3 comprises 13 residues. V gave up 2 bases and J gave up 5 bases; unmatched junction bases: 4. From germline, CDR1 is SGHRS and CDR2 YFSETQ. The CDR3 region is CASSFQGGHEQYF. CDR3 DNA: TGCGCCAGCAGCTTTCAAGGGGGCCACGAGCAGTACTTC.

This clonotype was seen only a few times. The J gene is TRBJ2-2, the V gene TRBV6-4; no definite D call. Germline loops: CDR1 MRHNA, CDR2 SNTAGT. The V end was cut by 6 bases, the J end by 6 bases, with 11 bases between. CDR3 length: 13 amino acids. CDR3 loop: CASSFRPAGELFF. CDR3 nucleotides: TGTGCCAGCAGCTTTCGACCGGCCGGGGAGCTGTTTTTT.

For the CDR3, the DNA is TGCGCCAGCAGCCAAGATTGGGACCTCAGCAATCAGCCCCAGCATTTT. This translates into CASSQDWDLSNQPQHF. V and J are TRBV4-3 and TRBJ1-5; maybe TRBD1 (5 bases). The length of the CDR3 is 16 residues. With 0 bases removed from V and 1 base from J, the gap between germline ends came to 10 bases. Per germline, CDR1 LGHNA and CDR2 YSLEER.

The J gene is TRBJ2-7, the V gene TRBV5-6; 7 nucleotides line up with TRBD1. From germline, CDR1 is SGHDT and CDR2 YYEEEE. V trimming: 2 bases; J trimming: 3 bases; junction bases outside the gene matches: 8. This CDR3 contains 15 residues. The CDR3 spells CASSFPGQSYYEQYF. CDR3 nucleotide sequence: TGTGCCAGCAGCTTTCCGGGACAGAGTTACTACGAGCAGTACTTC.

This clonotype is a singleton in its sample. This chain connects TRBV7-9 to TRBJ1-2, with D perhaps matching TRBD1 (5 bases). Germline assignment: CDR1 SEHNR and CDR2 FQNEAQ (reference sequence). The CDR3 is made up of 16 amino acids. Trimming removed 5 bases at V and 1 base at J, with 17 bases between. The CDR3 sequence is CASSPVGRMSNYGYTF. DNA for the CDR3: TGTGCCAGCAGCCCCGTGGGGCGGATGAGTAACTATGGCTACACCTTC.

This clonotype was seen at least ten times. The chain uses TRBV18 and TRBJ2-3; a weak D match, TRBD1 (5 bases). Trimming pared 3 bases from V and 5 bases from J, leaving 12 bases between. This CDR3 has 14 amino acids. Germline CDR1 KGHSH, CDR2 LQKENI. The CDR3 DNA reads TGTGCCAGCTCACCTCAGGGCCCCGGAGATACGCAGTATTTT. Translation gives CASSPQGPGDTQYF.

This clonotype was counted between two and nine times. This chain links TRBV15 with TRBJ1-5; 7 bases line up with TRBD1. The CDR3 spans 15 residues. The V gene end was trimmed by 2 bases and the J gene end by 7 bases; junction bases not matched to a gene: 8. CDR1 and CDR2 (germline): LNHNV, YYDKDF (reference sequence). The CDR3 DNA reads as TGTGCCACCAGCAGAAAGACAGGGTCCCCCCAGCCCCAGCATTTT. Translated, it gives CATSRKTGSPQPQHF.

The chain uses TRBV7-2 and TRBJ2-1; 9 bases agree with TRBD2. Germline CDR1 is SGHTA and CDR2 is FQGNSA. The V segment lost 1 base and the J segment 8 bases; nucleotides outside the gene matches: 6. The CDR3 is 15 residues long. The DNA of the CDR3 is TGTGCCAGCAGCTTAGGGGCGGGGGGGCCCCATGAGCAGTTCTTC. Translated, it gives CASSLGAGGPHEQFF. Drawing the rest from reference TRBV7-2 and TRBJ2-1, the complete variable domain is GAGVSQSPSNKVTEKGKDVELRCDPISGHTALYWYRQSLGQGLEFLIYFQGNSAPDKSGLPSDRFSAERTGGSVSTLTIQRTQQEDSAVYLCASSLGAGGPHEQFFGPGTRLTVL.

This clonotype showed up just a few times. The genes are TRBV9 and TRBJ2-7; unclear D gene. There are 13 residues in the CDR3. The germline gives CDR1 SGDLS, CDR2 YYNGEE. V was clipped by 3 bases and J by 4 bases, with 11 bases between them. The CDR3 is CASSASTEYEQYF. CDR3 DNA sequence: TGTGCCAGCAGCGCCTCTACAGAGTACGAGCAGTACTTC.

V and J are TRBV20-1 and TRBJ2-1; D not certain. Trimming took 8 bases from V and 0 from J, leaving 14 bases between them. Looked up from germline, CDR1 is DFQATT and CDR2 is SNEGSKA (reference sequence). This CDR3 spans 14 amino acids. The CDR3 region has the DNA TGCAGTTTAGTATGGCGGAGCTCCTACAATGAGCAGTTCTTC. Translation: CSLVWRSSYNEQFF.

The chain is built from TRBV5-4 and TRBJ2-1; no clear D. The CDR3 length is 13 residues. CDR1 and CDR2 from the germline V gene are SGHNT and YYREEE (reference sequence). V was trimmed by 4 bases and J by 6 bases, leaving 11 bases between them. The CDR3 sequence is CASSPRTLNEQFF. CDR3 bases: TGTGCCAGCAGCCCGAGGACCCTCAATGAGCAGTTCTTC.